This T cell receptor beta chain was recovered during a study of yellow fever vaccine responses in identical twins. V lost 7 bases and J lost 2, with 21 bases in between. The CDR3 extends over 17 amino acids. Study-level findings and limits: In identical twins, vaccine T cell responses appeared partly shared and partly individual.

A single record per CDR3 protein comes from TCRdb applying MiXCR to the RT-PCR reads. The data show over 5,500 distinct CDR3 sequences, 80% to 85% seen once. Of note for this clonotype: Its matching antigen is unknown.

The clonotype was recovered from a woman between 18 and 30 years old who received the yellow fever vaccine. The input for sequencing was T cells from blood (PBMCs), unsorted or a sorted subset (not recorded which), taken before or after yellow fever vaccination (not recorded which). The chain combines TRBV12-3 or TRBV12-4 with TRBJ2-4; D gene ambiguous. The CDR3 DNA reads TGTGCCAGCAAGCCTACGCCGGACGGCATAACCAAAAACATTCAGTACTTC. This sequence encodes CASKPTPDGITKNIQYF.